These 11 T cell receptor beta chains share one sample of origin, sequenced in a study of T cell responses to AZD1222 COVID-19 vaccine. The protocol was immunoSEQ multiplex PCR, while the TCRdb copy is restricted to in-frame clones and leaves out a portion. The sample lists fewer than 130,000 clones; over 75% were seen once. Sequenced here: peripheral blood, sampled on day 0 of AZD1222 vaccination. The receptors come from an adult in good health.

This clone was counted a few times. CDR3 sequence (DNA): TGTGCCTGGTTGGACTATACTGAAGCTTTCTTT. Translated, it gives CAWLDYTEAFF. This chain uses TRBV30 with TRBJ1-1; no clear D. The germline V and J ends were trimmed by 5 bases and 5 bases, with 9 bases remaining between them. The length of the CDR3 is 11 residues. Germline V gene data show CDR1 as GTSNPN and CDR2 as SVGIG (reference sequence).

This clone has a handful of counts. The V call is TRBV10-3, the J call TRBJ2-5; D may be TRBD2 (6 bases). The CDR3 totals 16 residues. CDR1 is ENHRY and CDR2 is SYGVKD in the germline V gene. V was shortened by 1 base and J by 2 bases, with 14 bases between the two germline ends. The CDR3 spells CAISEFRGTQQETQYF. The CDR3 coding sequence is TGTGCCATCAGTGAGTTCCGCGGGACCCAGCAAGAGACCCAGTACTTC.

The chain links TRBV5-8 to TRBJ2-3; 13 bases are shared with TRBD2. This CDR3 is built from 18 residues. CDR1 and CDR2 from the germline V gene are SGHTS and YDEGEE. The ends lost 5 bases at V and 0 bases at J; junction bases unmatched: 9. CDR3 region: CASRRGLAGLLSTDTQYF. CDR3 bases: TGTGCCAGCAGGCGGGGACTAGCGGGACTCCTCAGCACAGATACGCAGTATTTT. Combining the CDR3 with reference TRBV5-8 and TRBJ2-3 gives the whole variable domain EAGVTQSPTHLIKTRGQQATLRCSPISGHTSVYWYQQALGLGLQFLLWYDEGEERNRGNFPPRFSGRQFPNYSSELNVNALELEDSALYLCASRRGLAGLLSTDTQYFGPGTRLTVL.

V and J are TRBV24-1 and TRBJ1-2, with 9 bases lining up with TRBD1. The V gene's germline CDR1 is KGHDR and CDR2 SFDVKD. The CDR3 totals 15 residues. Trimming cost V 4 bases and J 4 bases; bases outside gene matches: 6. The CDR3 loop reads CATSDSGQGLYGYTF. The DNA of the CDR3 is TGTGCCACCAGTGACTCCGGACAGGGGCTCTATGGCTACACCTTC.

Only a few counts were recorded for this clone. The rearrangement joins TRBV7-9 to TRBJ1-1, with a possible D match to TRBD1 (5 bases). CDR1 is SEHNR and CDR2 is FQNEAQ in the germline V gene (reference sequence). This CDR3 comprises 13 residues. V lost 4 bases and J lost 1, with 7 bases in between. This CDR3 reads CASSYQGNTEAFF. In DNA, the CDR3 is TGTGCCAGCAGCTATCAGGGGAACACTGAAGCTTTCTTT.

The V gene is TRBV5-1, the J gene TRBJ1-5; TRBD1 agrees at 7 bases. Germline trimming cut 4 bases from V and 5 bases from J; bases unmatched to any gene: 6. This CDR3 is built from 14 residues. Per germline, CDR1 SGHRS and CDR2 YFSETQ. CDR3 sequence: CASSPTGWDQPQHF. Here the CDR3 DNA reads TGCGCCAGCAGCCCGACAGGGTGGGATCAGCCCCAGCATTTT. The full variable domain, in which reference TRBV5-1 and TRBJ1-5 provide the parts outside the CDR3, is KAGVTQTPRYLIKTRGQQVTLSCSPISGHRSVSWYQQTPGQGLQFLFEYFSETQRNKGNFPGRFSGRQFSNSRSEMNVSTLELGDSALYLCASSPTGWDQPQHFGDGTRLSIL.

V is TRBV23-1 and J is TRBJ2-3; D is ambiguous. TRBV23-1 is an ORF for which the function is uncertain. The V end lost 4 bases, the J end lost 4 bases, and 9 bases lay between the germline ends. The length of the CDR3 is 13 residues. The CDR3 reads CASSPRRADTQYF. CDR3 DNA sequence: TGCGCCAGCAGTCCTCGGCGTGCAGATACGCAGTATTTT.

The chain recombines TRBV9 with TRBJ2-3, with D perhaps matching TRBD1 (6 bases). The CDR3 runs to 17 residues. Germline V gene lookup returns CDR1 SGDLS and CDR2 YYNGEE. V dropped 4 bases and J dropped 1 base, with 19 bases sitting between them. The CDR3: CASSKISSTGGTDTQYF. CDR3 DNA sequence: TGTGCCAGCAGCAAAATATCTTCGACAGGCGGCACAGATACGCAGTATTTT. Based on the CDR3 plus reference TRBV9 and TRBJ2-3, the full variable domain is DSGVTQTPKHLITATGQRVTLRCSPRSGDLSVYWYQQSLDQGLQFLIQYYNGEERAKGNILERFSAQQFPDLHSELNLSSLELGDSALYFCASSKISSTGGTDTQYFGPGTRLTVL.

This clone was recorded once. V gene TRBV5-1 combines with J gene TRBJ1-4; TRBD1 matches at 7 bases. In germline, CDR1 is SGHRS, CDR2 YFSETQ. V gave up 4 bases and J gave up 5 bases; unmatched junction bases: 11. The CDR3 totals 16 residues. CDR3 region: CASSPYPGTENEKLFF. The CDR3 DNA sequence: TGCGCCAGCAGCCCCTACCCCGGGACAGAGAATGAAAAACTGTTTTTT. Using reference TRBV5-1 and TRBJ1-4 for the parts outside the CDR3, the full variable domain is KAGVTQTPRYLIKTRGQQVTLSCSPISGHRSVSWYQQTPGQGLQFLFEYFSETQRNKGNFPGRFSGRQFSNSRSEMNVSTLELGDSALYLCASSPYPGTENEKLFFGSGTQLSVL.

The CDR3 loop reads CASSYPGLAEQYF. CDR3 bases: TGTGCCAGCAGTTATCCCGGACTAGCGGAGCAGTACTTC. J is TRBJ2-7 and V is TRBV6-2 or TRBV6-3; 9 bases agree with TRBD2. The CDR3 runs to 13 residues. With 3 bases clipped from V and 7 bases from J, the junction kept 4 bases outside the gene matches. Germline loops: CDR1 MNHEY, CDR2 SVGEGT.

This sequence joins TRBV28 and TRBJ2-2; perhaps TRBD1 as D (5 bases). Germline CDR1 is MDHEN and CDR2 is SYDVKM. CDR3 length: 15 residues. Trimming removed 6 bases from V and 0 bases from J, with 11 bases in between. The DNA for the CDR3 is TGTGCCAGCAGGCCAGACAGTACGAACACCGGGGAGCTGTTTTTT. It is translated as CASRPDSTNTGELFF.